These T cell receptor beta chains were read from a single sample in a study of T cell repertoires and HLA-DP antigens. The repertoire was sequenced with immunoSEQ multiplex PCR; TCRdb's copy has only in-frame clones and lacks some. The sample lists some 110,000 clones, about 92% occurring once. For these receptors, no antigen is known. Sequencing used CD4+ T cells from PBMCs. Every receptor here comes from a woman aged 18 to 35 in good health and CMV-seronegative. Both conserved end residues are part of each CDR3. The D gene is left open where the match is weak. Expanded clones are given a class, and other clones once, few, many or no size at all.

size: -
V: TRBV7-9
J: TRBJ2-1
D: -
CDR3: CASSLDRHNEQFF
DNA: TGTGCCAGCAGCTTAGACCGGCACAATGAGCAGTTCTTC

size: -
V: TRBV18
J: TRBJ1-1
D: -
CDR3: CASSTMAEATEAFF
DNA: TGTGCCAGCTCTACCATGGCGGAGGCCACTGAAGCTTTCTTT

size: -
V: TRBV5-4
J: TRBJ1-4
D: -
CDR3: CASSPDPGWDEKLFF
DNA: TGTGCCAGCAGCCCCGACCCGGGGTGGGATGAAAAACTGTTTTTT

size: few
V: TRBV29-1
J: TRBJ2-3
D: -
CDR3: CSVMGAGNGPTDTQYF
DNA: TGCAGCGTTATGGGGGCGGGGAATGGGCCCACAGATACGCAGTATTTT

size: -
V: TRBV19
J: TRBJ1-2
D: -
CDR3: CASKAEPNYGYTF
DNA: TGTGCCAGTAAAGCGGAACCTAACTATGGCTACACCTTC

size: -
V: TRBV11-2
J: TRBJ1-1
D: TRBD1
CDR3: CASSLEYRGRTEAFF
DNA: TGTGCCAGCAGCTTAGAATACAGGGGGCGGACTGAAGCTTTCTTT

size: -
V: TRBV19
J: TRBJ2-3
D: TRBD2
CDR3: CASSIGGGTDTQYF
DNA: TGTGCCAGTAGTATAGGGGGGGGGACAGATACGCAGTATTTT

size: -
V: TRBV2
J: TRBJ2-2
D: -
CDR3: CASGVAGELFF
DNA: TGTGCCAGCGGAGTGGCCGGGGAGCTGTTTTTT

size: -
V: TRBV7-9
J: TRBJ1-4
D: -
CDR3: CASSPSMRDEKLFF
DNA: TGTGCCAGCAGCCCTAGTATGAGGGATGAAAAACTGTTTTTT

size: -
V: TRBV6-6
J: TRBJ2-7
D: TRBD1
CDR3: CASSPQGHKYEQYF
DNA: TGTGCCAGCAGTCCACAGGGGCACAAGTACGAGCAGTACTTC

size: -
V: TRBV28
J: TRBJ2-1
D: -
CDR3: CASSTTYNEQFF
DNA: TGTGCCAGCAGCACTACCTACAATGAGCAGTTCTTC

size: -
V: TRBV7-9
J: TRBJ2-2
D: -
CDR3: CASSLGTQRNTGELFF
DNA: TGTGCCAGCAGCTTAGGGACCCAAAGGAACACCGGGGAGCTGTTTTTT

size: -
V: TRBV18
J: TRBJ2-5
D: -
CDR3: CASSPRSQETQYF
DNA: TGTGCCAGCTCACCTCGGTCTCAAGAGACCCAGTACTTC

size: -
V: TRBV7-9
J: TRBJ2-2
D: TRBD1
CDR3: CASSLTQGDTGELFF
DNA: TGTGCCAGCAGCCTCACACAGGGGGACACCGGGGAGCTGTTTTTT

size: -
V: TRBV5-1
J: TRBJ2-1
D: TRBD2
CDR3: CASSLVIAGVNEQFF
DNA: TGCGCCAGCAGCTTGGTGATAGCGGGAGTCAATGAGCAGTTCTTC

size: -
V: TRBV29-1
J: TRBJ1-2
D: -
CDR3: CSVEGQDLNYGYTF
DNA: TGCAGCGTTGAAGGACAGGACTTAAACTATGGCTACACCTTC

size: -
V: TRBV7-2
J: TRBJ1-2
D: -
CDR3: CASSLEQGRVAYGYTF
DNA: TGTGCCAGCAGCTTAGAACAGGGTAGGGTGGCCTATGGCTACACCTTC

size: -
V: TRBV9
J: TRBJ1-1
D: -
CDR3: CASSPPQNTEAFF
DNA: TGTGCCAGCAGCCCCCCTCAGAACACTGAAGCTTTCTTT

size: once
V: TRBV5-6
J: TRBJ1-2
D: -
CDR3: CASSYRAAYGYTF
DNA: TGTGCCAGCAGTTACAGGGCAGCCTATGGCTACACCTTC

size: -
V: TRBV9
J: TRBJ2-2
D: -
CDR3: CASSVRADSTGELFF
DNA: TGTGCCAGCAGCGTAAGGGCAGATTCCACCGGGGAGCTGTTTTTT

size: -
V: TRBV20-1
J: TRBJ1-1
D: -
CDR3: CSAQDGRAFF
DNA: TGCAGTGCTCAAGACGGTAGAGCTTTCTTT

size: -
V: TRBV5-4
J: TRBJ2-5
D: -
CDR3: CASSLGAGQETQYF
DNA: TGTGCCAGCAGCTTGGGCGCAGGGCAAGAGACCCAGTACTTC

size: -
V: TRBV28
J: TRBJ2-5
D: TRBD1
CDR3: CASSLRTGGETQYF
DNA: TGTGCCAGCAGTTTGAGAACAGGGGGAGAGACCCAGTACTTC

size: -
V: TRBV11-2
J: TRBJ2-1
D: TRBD2
CDR3: CASTLSRGAGGIYNEQFF
DNA: TGTGCCAGCACCCTATCCCGCGGTGCGGGGGGGATCTACAATGAGCAGTTCTTC

size: -
V: TRBV27
J: TRBJ2-2
D: TRBD1
CDR3: CASSLLGTVNTGELFF
DNA: TGTGCCAGCAGTTTATTGGGGACAGTGAACACCGGGGAGCTGTTTTTT

size: once
V: TRBV15
J: TRBJ2-3
D: TRBD2
CDR3: CATSIGGNTQYF
DNA: TGTGCCACCAGCATCGGGGGGAATACGCAGTATTTT

size: once
V: TRBV2
J: TRBJ1-5
D: TRBD1
CDR3: CASTLDRVEVGQPQHF
DNA: TGTGCCAGCACCCTGGACAGGGTGGAGGTGGGTCAGCCCCAGCATTTT

size: -
V: TRBV7-9
J: TRBJ2-1
D: -
CDR3: CASSPPRRGLRSNEQFF
DNA: TGTGCCAGCAGCCCGCCGAGGAGGGGGCTAAGGTCCAATGAGCAGTTCTTC

size: -
V: TRBV30
J: TRBJ1-1
D: -
CDR3: CAWSPRAGYTEAFF
DNA: TGTGCCTGGAGTCCCAGGGCGGGTTACACTGAAGCTTTCTTT

size: -
V: TRBV19
J: TRBJ2-3
D: TRBD1
CDR3: CASRTQGAGTDTQYF
DNA: TGTGCCAGTAGGACACAGGGGGCAGGCACAGATACGCAGTATTTT

size: once
V: TRBV28
J: TRBJ1-2
D: -
CDR3: CASSFPQRYGYTF
DNA: TGTGCCAGCAGTTTCCCCCAGCGCTATGGCTACACCTTC

size: -
V: TRBV4-1
J: TRBJ1-1
D: TRBD1
CDR3: CASNLGDGQGGTEAFF
DNA: TGCGCCAGCAACCTGGGGGACGGACAGGGTGGCACTGAAGCTTTCTTT

size: -
V: TRBV4-1
J: TRBJ1-2
D: -
CDR3: CASSHEQVPYGYTF
DNA: TGCGCCAGCAGCCATGAACAGGTACCCTATGGCTACACCTTC

size: -
V: TRBV5-4
J: TRBJ2-5
D: TRBD2
CDR3: CASSTGTSGKETQYF
DNA: TGTGCCAGCAGCACCGGGACTAGCGGAAAAGAGACCCAGTACTTC

size: -
V: TRBV19
J: TRBJ1-1
D: TRBD1
CDR3: CASSRRTGGNTEAFF
DNA: TGTGCCAGTAGTAGACGGACAGGGGGGAACACTGAAGCTTTCTTT

size: -
V: TRBV28
J: TRBJ2-7
D: TRBD1
CDR3: CASRALTGGYEQYF
DNA: TGTGCCAGCAGGGCACTGACAGGGGGCTACGAGCAGTACTTC

size: -
V: TRBV6-5
J: TRBJ1-3
D: -
CDR3: CASSVGKGSGNTIYF
DNA: TGTGCCAGCAGCGTGGGCAAGGGTTCTGGAAACACCATATATTTT

size: once
V: TRBV29-1
J: TRBJ2-5
D: TRBD1
CDR3: CSVRGTAETQYF
DNA: TGCAGCGTTCGAGGGACAGCGGAGACCCAGTACTTC

size: -
V: TRBV6-5
J: TRBJ2-7
D: -
CDR3: CASSYRPETSYEQYF
DNA: TGTGCCAGCAGTTACAGGCCCGAGACATCCTACGAGCAGTACTTC

size: -
V: TRBV5-1
J: TRBJ2-2
D: -
CDR3: CASSLEDTGELFF
DNA: TGCGCCAGCAGCTTGGAGGACACCGGGGAGCTGTTTTTT

size: -
V: TRBV6-1
J: TRBJ2-3
D: -
CDR3: CATWQGEGSTDTQYF
DNA: TGTGCCACTTGGCAGGGAGAGGGTAGTACAGATACGCAGTATTTT

size: -
V: TRBV7-2
J: TRBJ2-2
D: TRBD2
CDR3: CASSLVGLVNGELFF
DNA: TGTGCCAGCAGCTTAGTGGGACTAGTAAACGGGGAGCTGTTTTTT

size: -
V: TRBV5-8
J: TRBJ1-5
D: -
CDR3: CASSPRGGRQPQHF
DNA: TGTGCCAGCAGCCCCCGGGGCGGGAGGCAGCCCCAGCATTTT

size: -
V: TRBV7-6
J: TRBJ1-2
D: -
CDR3: CASSLRGGGYGYTF
DNA: TGTGCCAGCAGCCTCAGGGGAGGGGGATATGGCTACACCTTC

size: -
V: TRBV19
J: TRBJ2-1
D: TRBD1
CDR3: CASNIPWRQGENEQFF
DNA: TGTGCCAGTAACATTCCGTGGCGACAGGGGGAAAATGAGCAGTTCTTC

size: -
V: TRBV5-4
J: TRBJ2-2
D: TRBD2
CDR3: CASSWGGLAGANGELFF
DNA: TGTGCCAGCAGCTGGGGGGGCCTAGCGGGAGCCAACGGGGAGCTGTTTTTT

size: -
V: TRBV5-8
J: TRBJ1-1
D: TRBD1
CDR3: CASSPRTGPPRAFF
DNA: TGTGCCAGCAGCCCTAGGACAGGCCCACCCAGGGCTTTCTTT